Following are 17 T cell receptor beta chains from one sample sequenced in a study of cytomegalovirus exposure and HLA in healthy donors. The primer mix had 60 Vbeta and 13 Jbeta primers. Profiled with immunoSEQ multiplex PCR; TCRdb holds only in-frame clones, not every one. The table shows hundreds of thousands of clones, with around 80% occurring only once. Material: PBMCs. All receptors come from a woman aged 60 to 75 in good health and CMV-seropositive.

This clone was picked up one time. Here the CDR3 reads CASSLTGAPTDTQYF. CDR3 DNA: TGTGCCAGCTCGCTCACAGGGGCCCCCACAGATACGCAGTATTTT. V gene TRBV6-6 combines with J gene TRBJ2-3; TRBD1 agrees at 7 bases. The CDR3 spans 15 residues. V lost 8 bases to trimming and J lost 2 bases; unmatched junction nucleotides: 10. The germline CDR1 and CDR2 sequences are MNHNY and SVGAGI (reference sequence).

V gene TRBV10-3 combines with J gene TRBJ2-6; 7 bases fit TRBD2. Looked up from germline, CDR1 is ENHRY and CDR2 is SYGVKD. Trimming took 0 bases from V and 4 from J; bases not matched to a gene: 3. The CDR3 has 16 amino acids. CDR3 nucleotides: TGTGCCATCAGTGAGTCGGGGGGGTACGGGGCCAACGTCCTGACTTTC. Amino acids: CAISESGGYGANVLTF.

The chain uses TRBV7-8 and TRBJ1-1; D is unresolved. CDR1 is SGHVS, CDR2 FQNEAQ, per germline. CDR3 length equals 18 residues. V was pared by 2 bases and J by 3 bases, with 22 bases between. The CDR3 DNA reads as TGTGCCAGCAGCTTAAGCCCTCTGGTGGCGCGGCGGTACACTGAAGCTTTCTTT. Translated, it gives CASSLSPLVARRYTEAFF.

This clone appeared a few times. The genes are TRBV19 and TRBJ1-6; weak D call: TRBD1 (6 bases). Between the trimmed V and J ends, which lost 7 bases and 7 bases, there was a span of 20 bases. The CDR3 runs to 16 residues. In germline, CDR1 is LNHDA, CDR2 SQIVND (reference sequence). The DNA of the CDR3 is TGTGCCAGTACCTTTAGGGACACCCGGTGGAATTCACCCCTCCACTTT. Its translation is CASTFRDTRWNSPLHF.

CDR3 nucleotides: TGTGCCAGCAGCCAATCGATCGGGGTACGGTACACTGAAGCTTTCTTT. It is translated as CASSQSIGVRYTEAFF. This chain connects TRBV16 to TRBJ1-1; D is ambiguous. The CDR3 is 16 amino acids. Trimming removed 0 bases at V and 3 bases at J, with 14 bases between. The germline gives CDR1 KGHSY, CDR2 FQNENV. The entire variable domain, with the rest obtained from reference TRBV16 and TRBJ1-1, is as follows: GEEVAQTPKHLVRGEGQKAKLYCAPIKGHSYVFWYQQVLKNEFKFLISFQNENVFDETGMPKERFSAKCLPNSPCSLEIQATKLEDSAVYFCASSQSIGVRYTEAFFGQGTRLTVV.

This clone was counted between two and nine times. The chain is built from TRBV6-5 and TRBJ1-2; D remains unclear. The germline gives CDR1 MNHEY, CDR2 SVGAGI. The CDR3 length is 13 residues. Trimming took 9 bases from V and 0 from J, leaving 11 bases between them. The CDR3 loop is CASTLGANYGYTF. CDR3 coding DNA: TGTGCCAGTACGCTCGGGGCTAACTATGGCTACACCTTC.

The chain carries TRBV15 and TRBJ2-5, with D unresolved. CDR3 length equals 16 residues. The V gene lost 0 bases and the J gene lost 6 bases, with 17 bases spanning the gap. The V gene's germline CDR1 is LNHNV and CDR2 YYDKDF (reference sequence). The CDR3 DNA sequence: TGTGCCACCAGCAGAGATGCCCAAACCCCTTGGCAGACCCAGTACTTC. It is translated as CATSRDAQTPWQTQYF.

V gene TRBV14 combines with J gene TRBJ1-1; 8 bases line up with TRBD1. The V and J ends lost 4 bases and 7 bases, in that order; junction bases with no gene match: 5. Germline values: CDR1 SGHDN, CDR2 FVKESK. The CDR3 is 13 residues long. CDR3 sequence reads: CASSPYRGGEAFF. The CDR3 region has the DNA TGTGCCAGCAGCCCCTACAGGGGGGGTGAAGCTTTCTTT.

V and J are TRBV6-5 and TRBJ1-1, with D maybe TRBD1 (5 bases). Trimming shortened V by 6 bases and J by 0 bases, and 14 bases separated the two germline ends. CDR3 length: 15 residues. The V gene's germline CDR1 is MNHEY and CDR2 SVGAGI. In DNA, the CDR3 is TGTGCCAGCAGCAATATCCAGGGAATGAACACTGAAGCTTTCTTT. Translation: CASSNIQGMNTEAFF.

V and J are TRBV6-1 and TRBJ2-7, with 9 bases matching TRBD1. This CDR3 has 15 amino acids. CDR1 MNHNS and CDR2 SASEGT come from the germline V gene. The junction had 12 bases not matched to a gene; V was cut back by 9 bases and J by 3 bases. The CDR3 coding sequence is TGTGCCAGTTACTCCACCGGGACAGGGCTCTACGAGCAGTACTTC. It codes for CASYSTGTGLYEQYF.

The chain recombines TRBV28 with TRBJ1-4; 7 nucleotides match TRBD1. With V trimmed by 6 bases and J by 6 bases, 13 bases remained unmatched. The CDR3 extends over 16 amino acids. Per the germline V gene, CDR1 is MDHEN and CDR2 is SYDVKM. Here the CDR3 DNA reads TGTGCCAGCAGCCCCCGGACAGGATATGAGGATGAAAAACTGTTTTTT. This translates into CASSPRTGYEDEKLFF.

The CDR3 region is CASAPDSIVGGYTF. CDR3 DNA sequence: TGCGCCAGTGCCCCGGACAGTATCGTAGGAGGCTACACCTTC. The V call is TRBV5-1, the J call TRBJ1-2; possibly TRBD1 for D (6 bases). CDR1 SGHRS and CDR2 YFSETQ come from the germline V gene. The ends were cut back, 8 bases at V and 8 bases at J, with 22 bases in the middle. This CDR3 comprises 14 residues. Filled out from reference TRBV5-1 and TRBJ1-2, the complete variable domain reads KAGVTQTPRYLIKTRGQQVTLSCSPISGHRSVSWYQQTPGQGLQFLFEYFSETQRNKGNFPGRFSGRQFSNSRSEMNVSTLELGDSALYLCASAPDSIVGGYTFGSGTRLTVV.

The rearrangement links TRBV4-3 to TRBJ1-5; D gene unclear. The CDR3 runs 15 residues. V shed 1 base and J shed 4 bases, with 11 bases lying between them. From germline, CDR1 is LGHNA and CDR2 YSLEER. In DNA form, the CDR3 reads TGCGCCAGCAGCCAAGCCCCAGGTCTAAATCAGCCCCAGCATTTT. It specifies CASSQAPGLNQPQHF.

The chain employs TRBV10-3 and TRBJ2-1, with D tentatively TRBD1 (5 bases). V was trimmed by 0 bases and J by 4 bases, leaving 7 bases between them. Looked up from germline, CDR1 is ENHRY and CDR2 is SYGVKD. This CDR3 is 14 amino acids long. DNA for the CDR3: TGTGCCATCAGTGAGTCGGCAGGGTACAATGAGCAGTTCTTC. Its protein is CAISESAGYNEQFF.

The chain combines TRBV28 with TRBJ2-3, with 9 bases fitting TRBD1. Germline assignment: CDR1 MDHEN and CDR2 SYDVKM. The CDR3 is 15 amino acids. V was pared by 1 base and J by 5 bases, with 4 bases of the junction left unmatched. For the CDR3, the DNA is TGTGCCAGCAGTTTATCCGGGACAGGGATAGATACGCAGTATTTT. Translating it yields CASSLSGTGIDTQYF. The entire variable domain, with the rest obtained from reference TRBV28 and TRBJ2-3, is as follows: DVKVTQSSRYLVKRTGEKVFLECVQDMDHENMFWYRQDPGLGLRLIYFSYDVKMKEKGDIPEGYSVSREKKERFSLILESASTNQTSMYLCASSLSGTGIDTQYFGPGTRLTVL.

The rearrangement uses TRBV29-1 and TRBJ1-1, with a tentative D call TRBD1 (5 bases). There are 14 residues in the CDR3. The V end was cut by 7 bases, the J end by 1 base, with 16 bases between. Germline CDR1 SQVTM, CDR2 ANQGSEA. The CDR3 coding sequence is TGCAGCGGATCATATGGGGGGAGGAACACTGAAGCTTTCTTT. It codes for CSGSYGGRNTEAFF.

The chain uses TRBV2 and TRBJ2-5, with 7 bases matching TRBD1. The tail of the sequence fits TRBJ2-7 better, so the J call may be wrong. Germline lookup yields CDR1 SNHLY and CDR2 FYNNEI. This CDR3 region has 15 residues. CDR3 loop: CASSEPPGQPYEQYF. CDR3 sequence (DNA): TGTGCCAGCAGTGAACCACCGGGACAGCCCTACGAGCAGTACTTC.